Listed below are T cell receptor beta chains from one sample, sequenced in a study of shared T cell receptors in the human thymus. Sequencing was performed with immunoSEQ multiplex PCR; in TCRdb, only in-frame clones are kept and a portion is missing. The sample shows hundreds of thousands of clones, 85% to 90% of them seen only once. The sample was also linked to a second study, of human thymus T cells.

The sequenced sample consisted of thymocytes. These TCRs come from a boy less than two years old with a congenital heart defect. The CDR3 runs from the conserved cysteine through the conserved F or W. The order of the fields is J gene, D gene, V gene, clone size, CDR3 DNA, CDR3 protein. A D gene is named only where the DNA matches it firmly. Only part of the rows carry a size: once, few, many, or a class if the clone is expanded.

TRBJ2-2,NA,TRBV27,NA,TGTGCCAGCAGTTTACTCCGGCGGGATAACACCGGGAAGCTGTTTTTT,CASSLLRRDNTGKLFF
TRBJ2-2,TRBD2,TRBV28,NA,TGTGCCATCAGGACTAGCGGGAACGCCGGGGAGCTGTTTTTT,CAIRTSGNAGELFF
TRBJ2-2,TRBD1,TRBV25-1,NA,TGTGCCAGCAGTACGGACAGGGGGACCGGGGAGCTGTTTTTT,CASSTDRGTGELFF
TRBJ2-3,NA,TRBV7-6,NA,TGTGCCAGCAGCTTAGTTAAGGGAGTGAATACGCAGTATTTT,CASSLVKGVNTQYF
TRBJ2-5,TRBD1,TRBV5-1,NA,TGCGCCAGCCGGACAGGGGATCGAGAGACCCAGTACTTC,CASRTGDRETQYF
TRBJ2-7,TRBD1,TRBV6-1,few,TGTGCCAGCAGCCCTCCGACAGGGGTGAGCTACGAGCAGTACTTC,CASSPPTGVSYEQYF
TRBJ2-7,TRBD2,TRBV4-3,NA,TGCGCCAGCAGCCAAGATAAGATCAAGCGGGAGTTCTACGAGCAGTACTTC,CASSQDKIKREFYEQYF
TRBJ1-1,NA,TRBV20-1,NA,TGCAGTGCTGGGGCCGACACTGAAGCTTTCTTT,CSAGADTEAFF
TRBJ2-7,TRBD2,TRBV14,NA,TGTGCCAGCAGCCTCGGGGTAGCGGGGGGGGAGGACGAGCAGTACTTC,CASSLGVAGGEDEQYF
TRBJ2-1,TRBD2,TRBV19,NA,TGTGCCAGTAGTATTGGCGCGGGAGGGCCGGGCAATGAGCAGTTCTTC,CASSIGAGGPGNEQFF
TRBJ2-1,TRBD2,TRBV6-4,NA,TGTGCCAGCAGTGACTCGTACGTCGAGCGGGGCTCCTACAATGAGCAGTTCTTC,CASSDSYVERGSYNEQFF
TRBJ1-1,TRBD1,TRBV15,NA,TGTGCCACCAGCAGGGGGACAGCCCCGGGAGCTTTCTTT,CATSRGTAPGAFF
TRBJ1-1,TRBD1,TRBV11-3,NA,TGTGCCAGCAGCTTAGGCGACAGGGTGGTTTGGAACACTGAAGCTTTCTTT,CASSLGDRVVWNTEAFF
TRBJ2-1,TRBD2,TRBV14,NA,TGTGCCAGCAGCCAGGGGGCGGGAGGGTCCCAGAATGAGCAGTTCTTC,CASSQGAGGSQNEQFF
TRBJ1-5,NA,TRBV19,NA,TGTGCCAGTACCCCACGTCTTGAGAACACAGGGAATCAGCCCCAGCATTTT,CASTPRLENTGNQPQHF
TRBJ1-2,NA,TRBV6-6,NA,TGTGCCAGCAGTTACTCGATAATGAGCTATGGCTACACCTTC,CASSYSIMSYGYTF
TRBJ2-3,TRBD2,TRBV7-9,NA,TGTGCCAGCAGCTGGCTAGCGGGAGCTAGCACAGATACGCAGTATTTT,CASSWLAGASTDTQYF
TRBJ2-5,TRBD2,TRBV10-1,few,TGCGCCAGCAGGCCGCCTGGCGGGGGGGGGCAAGAGACCCAGTACTTC,CASRPPGGGGQETQYF
TRBJ2-1,TRBD2,TRBV7-3,NA,TGTGCCAGCAGCCTCCAGCGGGAAGGGGCCAATGAGCAGTTCTTC,CASSLQREGANEQFF
TRBJ2-6,NA,TRBV10-3,NA,TGTGCCATCAGCGGACAGTTTAAATGGGGGGCCAACGTCCTGACTTTC,CAISGQFKWGANVLTF